A selection of T cell receptor beta chains follows, all from one sample in a study of T cell responses to AZD1222 COVID-19 vaccine. Produced via immunoSEQ multiplex PCR; TCRdb's table is partial and in-frame only. There are under 100,000 clones in the sample; roughly 84% occur only once, and 2.5% to 3.5% lies in the top ten. The input for sequencing was peripheral blood, taken on day 0 of AZD1222 vaccination. Receptors were obtained from an adult in good health. Each CDR3 is given with its conserved first and last residue. The order of the fields is D gene, J gene, V gene, clone size, CDR3 DNA, CDR3 protein. D genes are given only for firm matches. A clone size is listed for some rows: how often the clone was seen (once, few, many), or a class if it is expanded.

>.|TRBJ1-1|TRBV3-1/TRBV3-2|.
TGTGCCAGCAGCCCCTTGGGGAACACTGAAGCTTTCTTT
CASSPLGNTEAFF
>.|TRBJ2-4|TRBV4-1|few
TGCGCCAGCAGCCAAGGCCCGGGTGAGGGATCTCGAAACATTCAGTACTTC
CASSQGPGEGSRNIQYF
>TRBD1|TRBJ1-1|TRBV12-3/TRBV12-4|.
TGTGCCAGCAGTCCGACAGGGGAAGCTTTCTTT
CASSPTGEAFF
>TRBD1|TRBJ1-5|TRBV7-2|.
TGTGCCAGCAGCTTTACCACAGGGGCCCATCAGCCCCAGCATTTT
CASSFTTGAHQPQHF
>TRBD1|TRBJ2-7|TRBV2|.
TGTGCCAGCCGAGGGGACAGTCGCGAGCAGTACTTC
CASRGDSREQYF
>.|TRBJ2-1|TRBV21-1|once
TGTGCCAGCAGCACTTCGGGGGGGCCGAGGACCTACAATGAGCAGTTCTTC
CASSTSGGPRTYNEQFF
>.|TRBJ2-5|TRBV18|.
TGTGCCAGCTCACCACCCACCAGCCGGGAGACCCAGTACTTC
CASSPPTSRETQYF
>.|TRBJ1-5|TRBV10-3|.
TGTGCCATCAGTGGTCAGGGCGATAGCAATCAGCCCCAGCATTTT
CAISGQGDSNQPQHF
>TRBD1|TRBJ2-7|TRBV28|few
TGTGCCAGCAGTTTTAAGGGGGCGTCCTACGAGCAGTACTTC
CASSFKGASYEQYF
>.|TRBJ1-6|TRBV3-1/TRBV3-2|.
TGTGCCAGCAGCCAAGGTGGCGGGTCTCGTATTTGGAATTCACCCCTCCACTTT
CASSQGGGSRIWNSPLHF